The T cell receptor beta chain under discussion was sequenced for a study of cytomegalovirus exposure and HLA in healthy donors. Turning to the study itself: Some 85 million unique TCRs, all from HLA-typed donors, were included in an early release of the data.

Germline CDR1 is MDHEN and CDR2 is SYDVKM. This CDR3 contains 17 residues. Trimming at V came to 3 bases and at J to 2 bases, leaving 4 bases not matched to a gene. 13 Jbeta primers and 60 Vbeta primers were used for the PCR. Assay: immunoSEQ multiplex PCR; the TCRdb copy retains only in-frame clones and omits some. This table holds roughly 180,000 clones, about 80% found once. This clone was observed once. This rearrangement joins TRBV28 to TRBJ2-3; TRBD2 matches 14 bases. The sequenced sample was PBMCs. The sequence derives from a man aged 18-30 years in good health and CMV-seronegative. The chain's CDR3 is CASSFGTSGSLTDTQYF. CDR3 sequence (DNA): TGTGCCAGCAGTTTTGGGACTAGCGGGAGCCTCACAGATACGCAGTATTTT.